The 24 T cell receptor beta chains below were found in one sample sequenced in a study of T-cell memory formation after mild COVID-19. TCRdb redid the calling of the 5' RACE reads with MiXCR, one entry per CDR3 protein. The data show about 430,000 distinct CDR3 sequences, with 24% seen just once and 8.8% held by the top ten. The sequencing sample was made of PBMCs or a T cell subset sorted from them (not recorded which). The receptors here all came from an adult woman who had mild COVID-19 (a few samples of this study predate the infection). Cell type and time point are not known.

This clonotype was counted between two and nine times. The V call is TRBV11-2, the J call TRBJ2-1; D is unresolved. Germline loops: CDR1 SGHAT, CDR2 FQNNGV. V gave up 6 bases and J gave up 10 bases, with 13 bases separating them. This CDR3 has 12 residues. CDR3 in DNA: TGTGCCAGCAGATATGGCCTCCGGGAGCAGTTCTTC. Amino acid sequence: CASRYGLREQFF.

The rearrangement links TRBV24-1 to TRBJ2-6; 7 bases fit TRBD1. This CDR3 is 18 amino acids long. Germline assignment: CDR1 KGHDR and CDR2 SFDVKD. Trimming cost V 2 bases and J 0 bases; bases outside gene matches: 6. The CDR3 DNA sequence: TGTGCCACCAGTGATTCGAGGGGGCGCCGCTCTGGGGCCAACGTCCTGACTTTC. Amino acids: CATSDSRGRRSGANVLTF.

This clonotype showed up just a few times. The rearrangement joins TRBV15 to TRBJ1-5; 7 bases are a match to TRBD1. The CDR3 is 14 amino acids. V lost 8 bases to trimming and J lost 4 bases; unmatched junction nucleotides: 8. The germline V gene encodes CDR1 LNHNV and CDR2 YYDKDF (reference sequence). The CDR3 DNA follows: TGTGCCACCTCAGTTCCAGGGGGTAATCAGCCCCAGCATTTT. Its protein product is CATSVPGGNQPQHF.

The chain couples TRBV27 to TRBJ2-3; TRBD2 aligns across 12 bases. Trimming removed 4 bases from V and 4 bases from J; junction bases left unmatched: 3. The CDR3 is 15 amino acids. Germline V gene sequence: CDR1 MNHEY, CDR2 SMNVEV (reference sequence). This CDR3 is CASSSSGRGPDTQYF. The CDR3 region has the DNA TGTGCCAGCAGTTCTAGCGGGAGGGGTCCAGATACGCAGTATTTT.

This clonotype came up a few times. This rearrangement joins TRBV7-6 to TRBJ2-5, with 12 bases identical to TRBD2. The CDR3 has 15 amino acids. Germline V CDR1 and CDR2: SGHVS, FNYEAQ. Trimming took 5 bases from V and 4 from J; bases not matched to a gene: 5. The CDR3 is CASSATGLAGETQYF. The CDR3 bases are TGTGCCAGCAGCGCGACGGGACTAGCGGGAGAGACCCAGTACTTC. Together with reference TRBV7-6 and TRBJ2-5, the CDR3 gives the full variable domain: GAGVSQSPRYKVTKRGQDVALRCDPISGHVSLYWYRQALGQGPEFLTYFNYEAQQDKSGLPNDRFSAERPEGSISTLTIQRTEQRDSAMYRCASSATGLAGETQYFGPGTRLLVL.

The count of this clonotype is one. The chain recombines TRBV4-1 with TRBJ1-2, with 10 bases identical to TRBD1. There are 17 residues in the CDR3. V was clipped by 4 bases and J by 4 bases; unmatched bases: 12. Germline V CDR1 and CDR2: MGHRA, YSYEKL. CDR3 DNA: TGCGCCAGCAGCCCCTTTGGACAGGGGGTTCTTGCCTATGGCTACACCTTC. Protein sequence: CASSPFGQGVLAYGYTF.

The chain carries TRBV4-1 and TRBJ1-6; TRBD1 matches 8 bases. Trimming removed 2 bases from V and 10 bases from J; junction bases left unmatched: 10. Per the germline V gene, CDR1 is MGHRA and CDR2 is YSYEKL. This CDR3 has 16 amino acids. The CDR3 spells CASSQPRDRMGSPLHF. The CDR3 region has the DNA TGCGCCAGCAGCCAACCCAGGGACAGGATGGGGTCACCCCTCCACTTT.

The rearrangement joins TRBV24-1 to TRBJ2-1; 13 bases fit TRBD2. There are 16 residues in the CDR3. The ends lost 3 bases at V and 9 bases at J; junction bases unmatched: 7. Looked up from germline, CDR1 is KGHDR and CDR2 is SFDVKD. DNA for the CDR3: TGTGCCACCAGTGATCCAACTAGCGGGAGGGCCGGTGAGCAGTTCTTC. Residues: CATSDPTSGRAGEQFF.

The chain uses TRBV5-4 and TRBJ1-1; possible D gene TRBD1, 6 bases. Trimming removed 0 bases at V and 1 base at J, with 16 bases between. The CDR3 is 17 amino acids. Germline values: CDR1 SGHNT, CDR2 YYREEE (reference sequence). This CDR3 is CASSLEGLGAWNTEAFF. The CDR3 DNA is TGTGCCAGCAGCTTGGAAGGTTTGGGGGCTTGGAACACTGAAGCTTTCTTT.

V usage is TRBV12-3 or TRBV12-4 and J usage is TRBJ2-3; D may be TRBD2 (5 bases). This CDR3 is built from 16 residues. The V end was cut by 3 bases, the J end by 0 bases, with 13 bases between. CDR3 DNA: TGTGCCAGCAGTTTTGGGAGAATCCCTAGCACAGATACGCAGTATTTT. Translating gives CASSFGRIPSTDTQYF.

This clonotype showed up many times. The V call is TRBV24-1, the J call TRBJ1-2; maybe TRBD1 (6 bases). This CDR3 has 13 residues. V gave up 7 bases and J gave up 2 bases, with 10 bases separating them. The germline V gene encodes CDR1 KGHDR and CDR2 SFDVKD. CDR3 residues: CATRKGGNYGYTF. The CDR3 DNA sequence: TGTGCCACCAGGAAGGGGGGGAACTATGGCTACACCTTC.

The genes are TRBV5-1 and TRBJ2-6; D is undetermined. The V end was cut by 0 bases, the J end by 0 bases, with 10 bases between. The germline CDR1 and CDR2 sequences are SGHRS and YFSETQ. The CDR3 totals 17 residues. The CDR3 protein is CASSLAGPRSGANVLTF. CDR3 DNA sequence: TGCGCCAGCAGCTTGGCAGGACCGCGCTCTGGGGCCAACGTCCTGACTTTC.

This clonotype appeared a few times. As DNA, the CDR3 is TGTGCCAGCAGCTTGCAGACAGGGGGCGTAGAGACCCAGTACTTC. Translated, it gives CASSLQTGGVETQYF. This chain uses TRBV7-9 with TRBJ2-5, with 10 nucleotides matching TRBD1. CDR3 length: 15 amino acids. CDR1 SEHNR and CDR2 FQNEAQ come from the germline V gene (reference sequence). V was pared by 3 bases and J by 4 bases, with 5 bases of the junction left unmatched.

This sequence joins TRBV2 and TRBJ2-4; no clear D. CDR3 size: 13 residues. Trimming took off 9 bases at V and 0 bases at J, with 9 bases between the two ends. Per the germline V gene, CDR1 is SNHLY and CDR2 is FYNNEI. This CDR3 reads CASVDKAKNIQYF. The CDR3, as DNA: TGTGCCAGTGTGGATAAAGCCAAAAACATTCAGTACTTC.

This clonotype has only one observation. CDR3 region: CASSPETGIAPAFF. The CDR3 coding sequence is TGTGCCAGCAGCCCAGAGACAGGAATCGCCCCAGCTTTCTTT. V is TRBV3-1 and J is TRBJ1-1; the D gene is possibly TRBD1 (6 bases). The CDR3 has 14 amino acids. Germline V lookup: CDR1 LGHDT, CDR2 YNNKEL (reference sequence). V lost 4 bases, J lost 10 bases, and 19 bases lay in between.

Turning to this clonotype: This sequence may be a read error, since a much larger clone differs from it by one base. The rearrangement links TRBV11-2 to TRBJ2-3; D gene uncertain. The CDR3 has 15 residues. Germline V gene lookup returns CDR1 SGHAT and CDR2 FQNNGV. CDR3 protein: CDSSLEPDWSDTQYF. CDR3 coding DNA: TGTGACAGCAGCTTAGAGCCCGACTGGTCAGATACGCAGTATTTT.

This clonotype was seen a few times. The CDR3 sequence is CSARDSMNTEAFF. CDR3 nucleotide sequence: TGCAGTGCTAGGGACAGCATGAACACTGAAGCTTTCTTT. This chain links TRBV20-1 with TRBJ1-1; a possible D gene is TRBD1 (6 bases). The germline CDR1 and CDR2 sequences are DFQATT and SNEGSKA (reference sequence). Trimming pared 3 bases from V and 0 bases from J, leaving 8 bases between. The CDR3 is 13 amino acids.

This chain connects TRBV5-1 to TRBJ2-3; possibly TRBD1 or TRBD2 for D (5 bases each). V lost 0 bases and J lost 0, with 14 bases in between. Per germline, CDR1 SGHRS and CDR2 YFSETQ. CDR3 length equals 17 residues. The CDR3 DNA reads TGCGCCAGCAGCTTGGGGGACGGAATTTCTAGCACAGATACGCAGTATTTT. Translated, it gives CASSLGDGISSTDTQYF.

The DNA of the CDR3 is TGCAGTGCTTTCCCGGGACTAGAGACAGATACGCAGTATTTT. Translated: CSAFPGLETDTQYF. This chain uses TRBV20-1 with TRBJ2-3; 8 bases fit TRBD2. Germline V CDR1 and CDR2: DFQATT, SNEGSKA (reference sequence). This CDR3 comprises 14 residues. Trimming removed 5 bases from V and 3 bases from J; junction bases left unmatched: 7.

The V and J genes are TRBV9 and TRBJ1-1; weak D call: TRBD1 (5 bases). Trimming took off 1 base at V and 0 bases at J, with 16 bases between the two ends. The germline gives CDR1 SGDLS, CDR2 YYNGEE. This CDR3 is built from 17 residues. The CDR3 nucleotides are TGTGCCAGCAGCGTATCCGGGGCCAGGCCTATGAACACTGAAGCTTTCTTT. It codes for CASSVSGARPMNTEAFF. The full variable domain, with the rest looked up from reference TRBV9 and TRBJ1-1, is DSGVTQTPKHLITATGQRVTLRCSPRSGDLSVYWYQQSLDQGLQFLIQYYNGEERAKGNILERFSAQQFPDLHSELNLSSLELGDSALYFCASSVSGARPMNTEAFFGQGTRLTVV.

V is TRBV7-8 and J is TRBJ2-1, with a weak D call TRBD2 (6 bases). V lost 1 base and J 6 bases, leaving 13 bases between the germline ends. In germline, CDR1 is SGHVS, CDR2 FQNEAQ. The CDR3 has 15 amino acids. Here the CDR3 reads CASSLVAGSLNEQFF. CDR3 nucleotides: TGTGCCAGCAGCTTAGTTGCGGGATCTCTCAATGAGCAGTTCTTC.

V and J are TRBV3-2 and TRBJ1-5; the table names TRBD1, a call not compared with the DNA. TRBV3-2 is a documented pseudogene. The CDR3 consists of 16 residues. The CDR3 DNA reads TGTGCCAGCAGCCAAGAGGTAGGACATTACAATCAGCCCCAGCATTTT. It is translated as CASSQEVGHYNQPQHF.

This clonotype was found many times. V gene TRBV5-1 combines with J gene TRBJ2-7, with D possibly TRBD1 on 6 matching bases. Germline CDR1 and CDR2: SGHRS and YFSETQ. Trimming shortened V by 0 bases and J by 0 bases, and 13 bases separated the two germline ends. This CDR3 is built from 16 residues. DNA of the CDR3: TGCGCCAGCAGCTTGGGAGGGGGTACCAGCTCCTACGAGCAGTACTTC. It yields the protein CASSLGGGTSSYEQYF.

CDR3 residues: CASSPIPGLAGYIRGELFF. DNA for the CDR3: TGTGCCAGCAGTCCTATCCCTGGACTAGCGGGTTACATCCGGGGGGAGCTGTTTTTT. The chain is built from TRBV27 and TRBJ2-2; TRBD2 agrees at 11 bases. J gave up 8 bases and V 5 bases, and 19 bases lay outside the gene matches. Germline V gives CDR1 MNHEY, CDR2 SMNVEV (reference sequence). This CDR3 is 19 amino acids long.